This T cell receptor (beta chain) was profiled in a study of T cells in Graves' hyperthyroidism and ophthalmopathy. This clonotype was detected many times. Germline assignment: CDR1 MNHEY and CDR2 SMNVEV (reference sequence). The V end was cut by 3 bases, the J end by 5 bases, with 13 bases between. CDR3 length: 14 residues. RNA transcripts served as the template for amplifying TCR beta CDR3 regions. The study used the HTBI primer set for a first-round RT-PCR of the TCR CDR3. Each CDR3 protein gets one entry after TCRdb re-called the multiplex PCR reads with MiXCR. Of 160,000 or so distinct CDR3 sequences listed, 8% to 9.5% are singletons.

Sequenced sample: blood. The V gene is TRBV27, the J gene TRBJ2-5; TRBD1 might be the D (5 bases). The clonotype comes from a young woman with Graves' hyperthyroidism that later progressed to Graves' ophthalmopathy. The CDR3 reads CASSFVGVGETQYF. The CDR3 region has the DNA TGTGCCAGCAGTTTTGTAGGGGTTGGGGAGACCCAGTACTTC.